Listed below are T cell receptor beta chains from one sample, sequenced in a study of T cells in tuberculosis. The repertoire was sequenced with immunoSEQ multiplex PCR; TCRdb's copy has only in-frame clones and lacks some. The table shows some 30,000 clones, with around 90% occurring only once. The sample taken for sequencing was PBMCs. These receptor sequences come from a donor aged 10-30 years with latent tuberculosis or without tuberculosis infection. Some clones in this sample may be carry-over from other donors' samples. Each CDR3 is given with its conserved first and last residue. Fields, in order: V gene, J gene, CDR3 protein.

TRBV28	TRBJ1-5	CASSPMGAVQPQHF
TRBV5-5	TRBJ1-6	CASSPPLENSPLHF
TRBV11-2	TRBJ2-7	CASSPDIPEQYF
TRBV30	TRBJ1-2	CAWRGAGRSYGYTF
TRBV28	TRBJ2-7	CASSLDNSPYEQYF
TRBV5-1	TRBJ2-7	CASRTGITYEQYF
TRBV28	TRBJ2-3	CASSFGDSTTDTQYF
TRBV10-1	TRBJ1-1	CASSEGSGTEAFF
TRBV30	TRBJ1-2	CAWSAGPTNYGYTF
TRBV6-5	TRBJ1-5	CASTKGLSEPQHF
TRBV5-6	TRBJ1-4	CASSPLGGANEKLFF